This record concerns one T cell receptor (beta chain) sequence. Here immunoSEQ multiplex PCR was the method, and the copy in TCRdb shows in-frame clones only, minus some. This sample carries a few million clones, just over 90% of them seen once, and the ten largest clones take 0.39%. These data belong to a study of shared clonotypes between healthy human individuals. This CDR3 has 13 residues. V lost 4 bases to trimming and J lost 2 bases; unmatched junction nucleotides: 2. CDR1 SGHNT and CDR2 YYREEE come from the germline V gene (reference sequence). Sequenced: naive CD4+ T cells from PBMCs. The subset is: CD45RA+ positively selected. This chain connects TRBV5-4 to TRBJ2-7, with TRBD1 identical over 8 bases. This TCR was recovered from a man younger than 35 in good health. Some clones in this sample may be carry-over from other donors' samples. CDR3 nucleotides: TGTGCCAGCAGCCGGACAGGGCCCTACGAGCAGTACTTC. Protein product: CASSRTGPYEQYF.